The 8 T cell receptor beta chains below all came from one sample that was sequenced in a study of cytomegalovirus exposure and HLA in healthy donors. Primers for the PCR totalled 60 Vbeta and 13 Jbeta. Profiling relied on immunoSEQ multiplex PCR, and the TCRdb table lists in-frame clones only, not all of them. The sample table includes fewer than 150,000 clones. The specimen sequenced was PBMCs. These receptors were obtained from a young man in good health and CMV-seronegative.

This chain joins TRBV6-1 and TRBJ1-3; no firm D call. CDR3 size: 13 residues. With 4 bases removed from V and 3 bases from J, the gap between germline ends came to 7 bases. Germline lookup yields CDR1 MNHNS and CDR2 SASEGT. The DNA for the CDR3 is TGTGCCAGCAGTGCTCCTCGTGGAAACACCATATATTTT. Translating gives CASSAPRGNTIYF.

The chain uses TRBV6-1 and TRBJ1-4; 9 nucleotides agree with TRBD1. The germline V gene has CDR1 MNHNS and CDR2 SASEGT. CDR3 size: 14 residues. V lost 6 bases, J lost 5 bases, and 4 bases stayed unmatched. In DNA form, the CDR3 reads TGTGCCAGCAGAGGGACAGGGCAGAATGAAAAACTGTTTTTT. This gives the protein CASRGTGQNEKLFF.

V gene TRBV19 combines with J gene TRBJ1-5; perhaps TRBD1 as D (6 bases). This CDR3 comprises 15 residues. Germline assignment: CDR1 LNHDA and CDR2 SQIVND (reference sequence). V was clipped by 8 bases and J by 0 bases, with 14 bases between them. DNA for the CDR3: TGTGCCAGTCAGGACCGGGGACATAGCAATCAGCCCCAGCATTTT. Translation: CASQDRGHSNQPQHF.

This chain connects TRBV6-4 to TRBJ2-1, with TRBD2 matching over 11 bases. From germline, CDR1 is MRHNA and CDR2 SNTAGT. V trimming: 3 bases; J trimming: 7 bases; junction bases outside the gene matches: 5. The CDR3 loop spans 15 amino acids. The CDR3 is CASSESSGGPNEQFF. DNA of the CDR3: TGTGCCAGCAGTGAATCTAGCGGGGGGCCAAATGAGCAGTTCTTC.

The J gene is TRBJ1-1, the V gene TRBV28, with 8 nucleotides matching TRBD1. This CDR3 contains 13 residues. Germline V gene sequence: CDR1 MDHEN, CDR2 SYDVKM. The ends lost 11 bases at V and 4 bases at J; junction bases unmatched: 9. The CDR3 protein is CAGTDRATTEAFF. The CDR3 DNA sequence: TGTGCCGGAACGGACAGGGCAACCACTGAAGCTTTCTTT.

The chain recombines TRBV5-6 with TRBJ1-1; D unresolved. CDR3 length equals 12 residues. Deletions cut 5 bases from V and 5 bases from J, with 10 bases between. Germline loops: CDR1 SGHDT, CDR2 YYEEEE. The CDR3: CASRSIQTEAFF. CDR3 DNA sequence: TGTGCCAGCAGATCGATTCAGACTGAAGCTTTCTTT.

For this clone: One end of the junction does not line up with germline, which may come from a read error. The CDR3 is CASSQEGGTALPF. CDR3 sequence (DNA): TGCGCCAGCAGCCAAGAAGGGGGGACAGCCCTCCCCTTC. The chain carries TRBV4-1 and TRBJ1-2; 7 bases agree with TRBD1. Germline loops: CDR1 MGHRA, CDR2 YSYEKL. The CDR3 totals 13 residues.

The rearrangement joins TRBV9 to TRBJ2-5, with a tentative D call TRBD1 (6 bases). Germline V gene lookup returns CDR1 SGDLS and CDR2 YYNGEE. V lost 0 bases and J lost 2, with 11 bases in between. The CDR3 is made up of 15 amino acids. The CDR3 loop reads CASSVAPRGQETQYF. CDR3 DNA: TGTGCCAGCAGCGTAGCCCCCAGGGGACAAGAGACCCAGTACTTC. Full variable domain (rest looked up from reference TRBV9 and TRBJ2-5): DSGVTQTPKHLITATGQRVTLRCSPRSGDLSVYWYQQSLDQGLQFLIQYYNGEERAKGNILERFSAQQFPDLHSELNLSSLELGDSALYFCASSVAPRGQETQYFGPGTRLLVL.